The 3 T cell receptor beta chains below were found in one sample sequenced in a study of cytomegalovirus exposure and HLA in healthy donors. With 60 Vbeta and 13 Jbeta primers, the PCR was carried out. The data were produced by immunoSEQ multiplex PCR, yet TCRdb's version contains in-frame clones alone and is incomplete. The data show almost 200,000 clones, 70% to 80% seen once. The sequenced material came from PBMCs. Receptor source: a male donor in good health and CMV-seropositive.

This clone has a single count. The V and J genes are TRBV4-1 and TRBJ2-7; D unclear. In germline, CDR1 is MGHRA, CDR2 YSYEKL. The CDR3 sequence is 15 residues long. The ends were cut back, 4 bases at V and 3 bases at J, with 16 bases in the middle. CDR3 nucleotides: TGCGCCAGCAGCCCGAGCTTACCCCAGGACTACGAGCAGTACTTC. Translating it yields CASSPSLPQDYEQYF.

The chain is built from TRBV6-6 and TRBJ2-7; D possibly corresponds to TRBD2 (6 bases). V was pared by 8 bases and J by 0 bases, with 8 bases between. This CDR3 is 12 amino acids long. CDR1 and CDR2 from the germline V gene are MNHNY and SVGAGI (reference sequence). The CDR3 here is CASGGSSYEQYF. The CDR3 coding sequence is TGTGCCAGCGGAGGGAGCTCCTACGAGCAGTACTTC.

The chain has TRBV4-2 and TRBJ1-2, with a tentative D call TRBD1 (5 bases). V dropped 1 base and J dropped 2 bases, with 8 bases sitting between them. The CDR3 runs 14 residues. CDR1 and CDR2 (germline): LGHNA, YNFKEQ. CDR3 residues: CASSQGTKNYGYTF. Written as DNA, the CDR3 is TGTGCCAGCAGCCAAGGGACAAAAAACTATGGCTACACCTTC.